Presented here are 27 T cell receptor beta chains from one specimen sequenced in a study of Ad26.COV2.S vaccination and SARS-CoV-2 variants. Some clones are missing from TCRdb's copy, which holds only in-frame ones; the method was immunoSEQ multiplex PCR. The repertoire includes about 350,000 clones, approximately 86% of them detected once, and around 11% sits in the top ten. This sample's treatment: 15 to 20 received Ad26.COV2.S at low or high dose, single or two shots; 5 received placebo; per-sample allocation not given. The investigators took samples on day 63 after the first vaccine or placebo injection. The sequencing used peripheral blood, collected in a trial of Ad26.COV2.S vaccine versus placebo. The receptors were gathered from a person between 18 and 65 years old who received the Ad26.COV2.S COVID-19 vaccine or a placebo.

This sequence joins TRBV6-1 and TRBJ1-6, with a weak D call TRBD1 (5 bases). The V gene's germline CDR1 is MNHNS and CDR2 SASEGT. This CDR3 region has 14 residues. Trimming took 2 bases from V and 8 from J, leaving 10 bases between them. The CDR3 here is CASSERDGDSPLHF. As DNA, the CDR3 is TGTGCCAGCAGTGAACGGGACGGAGATTCACCCCTCCACTTT.

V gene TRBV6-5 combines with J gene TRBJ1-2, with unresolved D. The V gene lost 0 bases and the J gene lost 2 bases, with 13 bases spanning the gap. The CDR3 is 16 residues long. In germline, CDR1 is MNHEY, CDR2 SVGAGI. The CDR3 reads CASSYSGRPKNYGYTF. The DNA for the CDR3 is TGTGCCAGCAGTTACTCGGGCAGGCCCAAGAACTATGGCTACACCTTC.

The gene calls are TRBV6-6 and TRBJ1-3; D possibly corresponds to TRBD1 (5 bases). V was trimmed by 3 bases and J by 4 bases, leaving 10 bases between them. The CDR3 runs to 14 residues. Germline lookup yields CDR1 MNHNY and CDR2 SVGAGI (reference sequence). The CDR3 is CASSYGTAGNTIYF. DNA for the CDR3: TGTGCCAGCAGTTATGGGACGGCCGGAAACACCATATATTTT.

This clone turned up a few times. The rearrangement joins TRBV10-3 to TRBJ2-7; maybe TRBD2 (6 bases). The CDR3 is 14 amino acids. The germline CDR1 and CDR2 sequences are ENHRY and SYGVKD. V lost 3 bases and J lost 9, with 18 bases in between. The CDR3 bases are TGTGCCATCAGTGACGCAGTTCGCGGGACGGGGCAGTACTTC. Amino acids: CAISDAVRGTGQYF.

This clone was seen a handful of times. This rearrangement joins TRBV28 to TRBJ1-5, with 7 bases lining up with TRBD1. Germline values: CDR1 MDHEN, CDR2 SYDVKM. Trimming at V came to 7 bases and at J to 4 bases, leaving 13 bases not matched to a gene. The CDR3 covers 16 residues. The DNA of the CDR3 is TGTGCCAGCAATTTCCCCCGACAGGGAATTAATCAGCCCCAGCATTTT. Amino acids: CASNFPRQGINQPQHF.

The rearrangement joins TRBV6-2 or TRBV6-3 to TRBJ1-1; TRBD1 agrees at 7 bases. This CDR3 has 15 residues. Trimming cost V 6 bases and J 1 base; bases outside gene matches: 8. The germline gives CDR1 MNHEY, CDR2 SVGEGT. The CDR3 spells CASSPGTAENTEAFF. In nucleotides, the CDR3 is TGTGCCAGCAGCCCCGGGACAGCGGAGAACACTGAAGCTTTCTTT.

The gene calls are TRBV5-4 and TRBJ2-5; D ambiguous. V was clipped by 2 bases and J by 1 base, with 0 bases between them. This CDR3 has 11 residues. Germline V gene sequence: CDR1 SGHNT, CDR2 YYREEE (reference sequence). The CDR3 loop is CASSFQETQYF. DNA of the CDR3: TGTGCCAGCAGCTTCCAAGAGACCCAGTACTTC.

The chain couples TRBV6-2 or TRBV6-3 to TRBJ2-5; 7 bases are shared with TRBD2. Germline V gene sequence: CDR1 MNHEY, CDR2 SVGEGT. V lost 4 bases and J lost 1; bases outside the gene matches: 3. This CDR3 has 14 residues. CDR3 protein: CASSSGGLQETQYF. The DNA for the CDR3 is TGTGCCAGCAGTTCGGGAGGCCTCCAAGAGACCCAGTACTTC.

CDR3 DNA sequence: TGTGCCAGCAGCGTAGGCGGGAGTGCGATTTACAATGAGCAGTTCTTC. This gives the protein CASSVGGSAIYNEQFF. This rearrangement joins TRBV9 to TRBJ2-1; 7 bases agree with TRBD2. Germline CDR1 is SGDLS and CDR2 is YYNGEE. The CDR3 has 16 amino acids. The ends lost 0 bases at V and 4 bases at J; junction bases unmatched: 7.

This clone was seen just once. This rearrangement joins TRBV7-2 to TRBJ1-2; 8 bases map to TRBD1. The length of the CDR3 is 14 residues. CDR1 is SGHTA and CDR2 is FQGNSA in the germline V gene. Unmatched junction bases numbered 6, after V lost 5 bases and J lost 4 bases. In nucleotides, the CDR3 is TGTGCCAGCAGCGGAGGACAGGGCCCCTATGGCTACACCTTC. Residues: CASSGGQGPYGYTF.

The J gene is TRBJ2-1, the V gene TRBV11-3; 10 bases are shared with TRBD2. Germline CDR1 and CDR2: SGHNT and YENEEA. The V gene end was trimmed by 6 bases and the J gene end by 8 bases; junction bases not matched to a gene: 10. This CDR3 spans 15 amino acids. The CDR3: CASRRTSGLSDEQFF. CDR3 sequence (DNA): TGTGCCAGCAGGAGGACTAGCGGACTGTCCGATGAGCAGTTCTTC.

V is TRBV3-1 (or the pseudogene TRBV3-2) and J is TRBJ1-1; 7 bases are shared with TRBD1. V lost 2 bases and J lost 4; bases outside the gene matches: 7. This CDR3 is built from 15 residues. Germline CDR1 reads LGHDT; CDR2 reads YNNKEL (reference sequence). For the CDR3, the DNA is TGTGCCAGCAGCCAACCAGGGGGGGGGATCACTGAAGCTTTCTTT. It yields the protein CASSQPGGGITEAFF.

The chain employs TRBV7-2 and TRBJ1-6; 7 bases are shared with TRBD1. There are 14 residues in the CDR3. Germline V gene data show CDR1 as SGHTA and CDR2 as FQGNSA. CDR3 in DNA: TGTGGGGCAAAGGGGGCAATGTCGGATTCACCCCTCCACTTT. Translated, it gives CGAKGAMSDSPLHF.

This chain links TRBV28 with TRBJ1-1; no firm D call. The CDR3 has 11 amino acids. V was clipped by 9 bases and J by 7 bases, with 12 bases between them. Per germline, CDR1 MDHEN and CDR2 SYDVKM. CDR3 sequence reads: CASSEQVEAFF. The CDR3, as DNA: TGTGCCAGTTCCGAGCAGGTTGAAGCTTTCTTT. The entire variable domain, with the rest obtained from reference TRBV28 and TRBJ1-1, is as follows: DVKVTQSSRYLVKRTGEKVFLECVQDMDHENMFWYRQDPGLGLRLIYFSYDVKMKEKGDIPEGYSVSREKKERFSLILESASTNQTSMYLCASSEQVEAFFGQGTRLTVV.

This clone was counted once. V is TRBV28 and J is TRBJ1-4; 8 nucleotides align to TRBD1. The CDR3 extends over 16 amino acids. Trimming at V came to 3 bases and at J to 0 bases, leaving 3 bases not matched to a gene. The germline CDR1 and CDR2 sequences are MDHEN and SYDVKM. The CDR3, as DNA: TGTGCCAGCAGTTTCGACAGGGGCGCAACTAATGAAAAACTGTTTTTT. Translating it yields CASSFDRGATNEKLFF. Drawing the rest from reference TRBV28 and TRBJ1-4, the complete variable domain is DVKVTQSSRYLVKRTGEKVFLECVQDMDHENMFWYRQDPGLGLRLIYFSYDVKMKEKGDIPEGYSVSREKKERFSLILESASTNQTSMYLCASSFDRGATNEKLFFGSGTQLSVL.

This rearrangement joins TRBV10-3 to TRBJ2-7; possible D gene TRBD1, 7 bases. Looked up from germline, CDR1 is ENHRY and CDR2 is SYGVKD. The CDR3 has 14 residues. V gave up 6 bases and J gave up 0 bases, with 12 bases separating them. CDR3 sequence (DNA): TGTGCCATCAGCTACCAGGGGGGCTCCTACGAGCAGTACTTC. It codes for CAISYQGGSYEQYF.

CDR3 residues: CASSLGWGTGNNNEQFF. CDR3 bases: TGTGCCAGCAGCTTAGGATGGGGGACAGGGAATAACAATGAGCAGTTCTTC. This sequence joins TRBV7-8 and TRBJ2-1; 9 bases fit TRBD1. J was trimmed by 5 bases and V by 1 base; bases with no gene match: 9. Germline V lookup: CDR1 SGHVS, CDR2 FQNEAQ. The CDR3 is made up of 17 amino acids.

CDR3 sequence: CAISEDRGNTEAFF. The CDR3 nucleotides are TGTGCCATCAGTGAGGACAGGGGGAACACTGAAGCTTTCTTT. V gene TRBV10-3 combines with J gene TRBJ1-1; 8 bases are a match to TRBD1. Germline V gene lookup returns CDR1 ENHRY and CDR2 SYGVKD. This CDR3 region has 14 residues. V gave up 2 bases and J gave up 1 base; unmatched junction bases: 0.

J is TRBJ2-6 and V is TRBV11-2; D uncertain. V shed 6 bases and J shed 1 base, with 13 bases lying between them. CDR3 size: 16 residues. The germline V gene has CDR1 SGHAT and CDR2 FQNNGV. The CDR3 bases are TGTGCCAGCAGACCTATAGGGCCATCTGGGGCCAACGTCCTGACTTTC. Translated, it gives CASRPIGPSGANVLTF.

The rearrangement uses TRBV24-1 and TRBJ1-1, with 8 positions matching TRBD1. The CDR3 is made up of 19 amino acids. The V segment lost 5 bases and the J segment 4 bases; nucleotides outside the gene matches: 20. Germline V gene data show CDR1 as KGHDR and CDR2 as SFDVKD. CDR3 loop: CATSGSGGGIFGASTEAFF. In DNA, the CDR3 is TGTGCCACCAGTGGATCAGGGGGCGGAATTTTTGGGGCTAGCACTGAAGCTTTCTTT.

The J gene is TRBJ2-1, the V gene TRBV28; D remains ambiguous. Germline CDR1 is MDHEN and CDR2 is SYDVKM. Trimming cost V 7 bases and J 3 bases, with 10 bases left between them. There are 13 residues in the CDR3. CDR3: CASTRDLYNEQFF. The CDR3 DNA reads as TGTGCCAGCACCCGCGACCTCTACAATGAGCAGTTCTTC.

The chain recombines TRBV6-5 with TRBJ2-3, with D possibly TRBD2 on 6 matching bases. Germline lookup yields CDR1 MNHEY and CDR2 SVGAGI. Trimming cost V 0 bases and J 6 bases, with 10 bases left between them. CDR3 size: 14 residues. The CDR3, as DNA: TGTGCCAGCAGTTACTCGTCTAGCGCCGATACGCAGTATTTT. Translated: CASSYSSSADTQYF.

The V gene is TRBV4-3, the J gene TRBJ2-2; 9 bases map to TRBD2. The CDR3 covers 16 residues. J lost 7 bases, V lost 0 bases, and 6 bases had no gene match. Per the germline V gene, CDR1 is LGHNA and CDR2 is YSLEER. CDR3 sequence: CASSQDGLASSGELFF. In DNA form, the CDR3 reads TGCGCCAGCAGCCAAGACGGACTAGCGTCTAGCGGGGAGCTGTTTTTT.

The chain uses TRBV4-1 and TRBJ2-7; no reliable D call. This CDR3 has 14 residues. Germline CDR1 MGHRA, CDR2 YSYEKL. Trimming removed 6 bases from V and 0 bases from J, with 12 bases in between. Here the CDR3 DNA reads TGCGCCAGCAGGATGGGCCTCTTCTCCTACGAGCAGTACTTC. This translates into CASRMGLFSYEQYF.

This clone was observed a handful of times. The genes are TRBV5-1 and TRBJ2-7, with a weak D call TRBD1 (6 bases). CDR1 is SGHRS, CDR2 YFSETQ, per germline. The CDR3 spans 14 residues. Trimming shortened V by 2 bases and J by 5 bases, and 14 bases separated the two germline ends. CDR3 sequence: CASSLAGVLDEQYF. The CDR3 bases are TGCGCCAGCAGCTTAGCAGGGGTCTTGGACGAGCAGTACTTC.

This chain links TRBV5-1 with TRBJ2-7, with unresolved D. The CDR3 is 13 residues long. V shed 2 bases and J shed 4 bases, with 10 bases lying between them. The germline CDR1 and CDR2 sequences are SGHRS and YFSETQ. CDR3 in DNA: TGCGCCAGCAGCTTTAGTTCACAGTACGAGCAGTACTTC. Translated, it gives CASSFSSQYEQYF. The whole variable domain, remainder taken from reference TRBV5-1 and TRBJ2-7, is KAGVTQTPRYLIKTRGQQVTLSCSPISGHRSVSWYQQTPGQGLQFLFEYFSETQRNKGNFPGRFSGRQFSNSRSEMNVSTLELGDSALYLCASSFSSQYEQYFGPGTRLTVT.

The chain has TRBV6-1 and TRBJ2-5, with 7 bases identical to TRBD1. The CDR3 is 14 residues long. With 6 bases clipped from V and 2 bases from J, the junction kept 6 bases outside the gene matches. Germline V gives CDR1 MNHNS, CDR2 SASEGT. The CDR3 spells CASSNPGQQETQYF. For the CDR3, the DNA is TGTGCCAGCAGCAATCCGGGACAGCAAGAGACCCAGTACTTC.